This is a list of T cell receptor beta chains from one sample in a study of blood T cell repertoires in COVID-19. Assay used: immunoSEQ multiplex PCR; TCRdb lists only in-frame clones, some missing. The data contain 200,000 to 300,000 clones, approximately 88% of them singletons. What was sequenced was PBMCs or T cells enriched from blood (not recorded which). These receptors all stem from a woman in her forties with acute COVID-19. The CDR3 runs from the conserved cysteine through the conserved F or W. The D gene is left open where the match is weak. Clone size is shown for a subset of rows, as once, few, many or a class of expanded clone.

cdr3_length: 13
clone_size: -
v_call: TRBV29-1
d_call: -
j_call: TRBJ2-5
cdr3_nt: TGCAGCGTTAGAGGAGGGACTTTAGAGACCCAGTACTTC
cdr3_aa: CSVRGGTLETQYF

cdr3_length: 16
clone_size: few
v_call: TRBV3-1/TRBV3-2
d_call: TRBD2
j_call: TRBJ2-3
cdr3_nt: TGTGCCAGCAGCCGATTAGCGGGCTCTAGCACAGATACGCAGTATTTT
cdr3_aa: CASSRLAGSSTDTQYF

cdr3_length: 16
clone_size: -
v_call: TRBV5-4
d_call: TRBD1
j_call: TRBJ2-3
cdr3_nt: TGTGCCAGCAGCTTGCAGGGACAGGAGTTAACAGATACGCAGTATTTT
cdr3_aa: CASSLQGQELTDTQYF

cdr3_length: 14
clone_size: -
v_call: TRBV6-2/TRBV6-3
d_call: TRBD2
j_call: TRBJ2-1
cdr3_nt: TGTGCCAGCAGTAGTGCTAGCGGCTACAATGAGCAGTTCTTC
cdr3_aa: CASSSASGYNEQFF

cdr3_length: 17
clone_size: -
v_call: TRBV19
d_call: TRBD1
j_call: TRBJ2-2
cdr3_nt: TGTGCCAGTAGTAACATCCGGGACAGGGGGCCCCACCGGGAGCTGTTTTTT
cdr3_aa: CASSNIRDRGPHRELFF

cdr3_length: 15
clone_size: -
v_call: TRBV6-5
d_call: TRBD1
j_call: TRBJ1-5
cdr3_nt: TGTGCCAGCGGGCTGAGGACAGGGGGCAATCAGCCCCAGCATTTT
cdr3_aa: CASGLRTGGNQPQHF

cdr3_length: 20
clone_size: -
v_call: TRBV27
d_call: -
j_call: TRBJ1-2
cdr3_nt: TGTGCCAGCAGTCTAGTTCCTACTCCCTTTGGTAGTGTAGGAATATATGGCTACACCTTC
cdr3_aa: CASSLVPTPFGSVGIYGYTF

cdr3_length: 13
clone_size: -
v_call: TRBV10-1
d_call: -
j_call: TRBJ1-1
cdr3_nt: TGCGCCAGCAGTGTTGGACAGAACACTGAAGCTTTCTTT
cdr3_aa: CASSVGQNTEAFF

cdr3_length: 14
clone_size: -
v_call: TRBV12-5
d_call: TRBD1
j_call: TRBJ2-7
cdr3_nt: TGTGCTAGTGGTCCGACAGGGAACTCCTACGAGCAGTACTTC
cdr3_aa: CASGPTGNSYEQYF

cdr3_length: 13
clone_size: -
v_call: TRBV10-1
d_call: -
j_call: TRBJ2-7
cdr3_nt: TGCGCCAGCAGTGAGTCTCCGTCCTACGAGCAGTACTTC
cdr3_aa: CASSESPSYEQYF

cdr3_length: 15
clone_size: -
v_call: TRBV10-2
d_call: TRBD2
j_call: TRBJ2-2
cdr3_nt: TGCGCCAGCATCGGAGCGGGGGGGAACACCGGGGAGCTGTTTTTT
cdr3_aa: CASIGAGGNTGELFF

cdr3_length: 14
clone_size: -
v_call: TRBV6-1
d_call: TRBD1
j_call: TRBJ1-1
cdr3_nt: TGTGCCAGCAGTGAAACAGGGGGCATCGCTGAAGCTTTCTTT
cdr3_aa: CASSETGGIAEAFF

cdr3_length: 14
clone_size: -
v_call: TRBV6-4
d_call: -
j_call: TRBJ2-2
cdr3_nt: TGTGCCAGCAGTGAGACAGAGGAGACCGGGGAGCTGTTTTTT
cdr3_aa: CASSETEETGELFF

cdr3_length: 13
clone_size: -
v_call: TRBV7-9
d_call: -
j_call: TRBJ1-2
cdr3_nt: TGTGCCAGCAGCTTGTCGACGCGGGACGGCTACACCTTC
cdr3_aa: CASSLSTRDGYTF

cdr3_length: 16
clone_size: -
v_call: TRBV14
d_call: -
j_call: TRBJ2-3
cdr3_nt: TGTGCCAGCAGCCAGGAGGGACTTAGACGCACAGATACGCAGTATTTT
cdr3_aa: CASSQEGLRRTDTQYF

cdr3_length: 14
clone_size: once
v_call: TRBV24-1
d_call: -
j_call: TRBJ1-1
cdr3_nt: TGTGCCACCTCTCGGGAGGGGCCGGGGACTGAAGCTTTCTTT
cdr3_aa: CATSREGPGTEAFF

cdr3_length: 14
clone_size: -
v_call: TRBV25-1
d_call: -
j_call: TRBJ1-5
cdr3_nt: TGTGCCATCCGTGGTGACAGCGGCAATCAGCCCCAGCATTTT
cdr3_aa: CAIRGDSGNQPQHF

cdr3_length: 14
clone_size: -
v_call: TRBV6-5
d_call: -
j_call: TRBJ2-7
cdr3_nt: TGTGCCAGCAGTTCCAGACGGGGTTTTGGAGAGCAGTACTTC
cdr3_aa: CASSSRRGFGEQYF

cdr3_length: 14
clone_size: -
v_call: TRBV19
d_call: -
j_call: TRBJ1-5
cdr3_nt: TGTGCCAGTAGTACCGTCGGGATTATACAGCCCCAGCATTTT
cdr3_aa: CASSTVGIIQPQHF

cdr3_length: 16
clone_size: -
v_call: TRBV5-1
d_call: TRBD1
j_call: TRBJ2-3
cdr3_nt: TGCGCCAGCAGCTTGGGGGGACAGGGTCTCACAGATACGCAGTATTTT
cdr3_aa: CASSLGGQGLTDTQYF

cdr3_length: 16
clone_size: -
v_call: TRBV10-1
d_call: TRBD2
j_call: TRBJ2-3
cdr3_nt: TGCGCCAGCAGTACCCAGCGGGGGGGCCGGACAGATACGCAGTATTTT
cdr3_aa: CASSTQRGGRTDTQYF

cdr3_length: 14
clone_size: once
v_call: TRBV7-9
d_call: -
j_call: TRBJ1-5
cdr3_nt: TGTGCCAGCAGCTCGGGACAATCACCTCAGCCCCAGCATTTT
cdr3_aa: CASSSGQSPQPQHF

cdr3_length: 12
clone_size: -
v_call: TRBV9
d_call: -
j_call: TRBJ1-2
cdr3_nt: TGTGCCAGCACACTCGACTTTTATGGCTACACCTTC
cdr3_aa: CASTLDFYGYTF

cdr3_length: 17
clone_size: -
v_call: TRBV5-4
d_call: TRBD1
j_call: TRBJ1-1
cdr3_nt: TGTGCCAGCAGCCCCCCCGACAGGGCGGGTATGAACACTGAAGCTTTCTTT
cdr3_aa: CASSPPDRAGMNTEAFF

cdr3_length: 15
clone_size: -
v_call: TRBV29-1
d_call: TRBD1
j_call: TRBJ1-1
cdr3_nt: TGCAGCGTTGACACAGGGGGCTTAACGACCACTGAAGCTTTCTTT
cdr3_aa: CSVDTGGLTTTEAFF

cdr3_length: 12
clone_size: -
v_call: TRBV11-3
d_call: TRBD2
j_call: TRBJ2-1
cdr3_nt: TGTGCCAGCAGCCCGGGACTAGGTGAGCAGTTCTTC
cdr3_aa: CASSPGLGEQFF

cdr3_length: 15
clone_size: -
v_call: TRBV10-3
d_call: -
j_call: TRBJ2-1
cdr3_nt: TGTGCCATCAGTCGGGGAATCGCTCTCCAAAATGAGCAGTTCTTC
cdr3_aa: CAISRGIALQNEQFF

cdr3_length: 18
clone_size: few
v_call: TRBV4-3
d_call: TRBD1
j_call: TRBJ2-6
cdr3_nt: TGCGCCAGCAGCCAAGATCAGGGACAGTGGACTGGGGCCAACGTCCTGACTTTC
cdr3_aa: CASSQDQGQWTGANVLTF

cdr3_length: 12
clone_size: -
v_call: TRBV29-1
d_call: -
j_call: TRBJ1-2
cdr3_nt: TGCAGCGTTGTGACAGACTCCTATGGCTACACCTTC
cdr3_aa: CSVVTDSYGYTF

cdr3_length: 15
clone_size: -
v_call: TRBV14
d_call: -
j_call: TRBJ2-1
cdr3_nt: TGTGCCAGCAGCCAAGAATGGCTAGTAGGCAATGAGCAGTTCTTC
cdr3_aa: CASSQEWLVGNEQFF

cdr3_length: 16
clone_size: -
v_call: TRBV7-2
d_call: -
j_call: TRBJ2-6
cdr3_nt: TGTGCCAGCAGCTTAGGTCCGGCGGGCGGGGCCAACGTCCTGACTTTC
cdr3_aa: CASSLGPAGGANVLTF

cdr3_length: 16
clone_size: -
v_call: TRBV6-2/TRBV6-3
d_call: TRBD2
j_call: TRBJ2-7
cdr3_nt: TGTGCCAGCAGCCCTTCAGGACTAGCGGGGAATAACGAGCAGTACTTC
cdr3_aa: CASSPSGLAGNNEQYF

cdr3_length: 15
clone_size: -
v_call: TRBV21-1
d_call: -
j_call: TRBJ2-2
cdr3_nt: TGTGCCAGCAGCAAAGTTAGGTCGGGGACCGGGGAGCTGTTTTTT
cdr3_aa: CASSKVRSGTGELFF

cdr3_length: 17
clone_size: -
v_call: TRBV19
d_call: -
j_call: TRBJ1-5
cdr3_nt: TGTGCCAGTAGTATAGATCAAGGGGGGGCGAGCAATCAGCCCCAGCATTTT
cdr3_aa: CASSIDQGGASNQPQHF

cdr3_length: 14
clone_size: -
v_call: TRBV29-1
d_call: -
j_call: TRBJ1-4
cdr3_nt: TGCAGCGCCCGGGGGGTGGGAACTAATGAAAAACTGTTTTTT
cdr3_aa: CSARGVGTNEKLFF

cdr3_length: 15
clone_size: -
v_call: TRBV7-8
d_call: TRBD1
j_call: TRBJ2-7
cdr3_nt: TGTGCCAGCAGCCCCGAGGACAGGGTCGTCCACGAGCAGTACTTC
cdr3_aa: CASSPEDRVVHEQYF

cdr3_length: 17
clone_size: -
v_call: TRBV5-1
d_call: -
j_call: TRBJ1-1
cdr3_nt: TGCGCCAGCAGCCGGAGGACGGGAGGGAAATCGGACACTGAAGCTTTCTTT
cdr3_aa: CASSRRTGGKSDTEAFF

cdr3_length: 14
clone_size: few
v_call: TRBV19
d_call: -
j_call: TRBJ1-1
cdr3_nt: TGTGCCAGTAGTATTAAATCGATGATAGCTGAAGCTTTCTTT
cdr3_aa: CASSIKSMIAEAFF

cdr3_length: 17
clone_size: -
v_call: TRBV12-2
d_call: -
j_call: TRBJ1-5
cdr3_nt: TGTGCAAGTCGCTTAGGGGGCCGGGACAGCAATTCATTGCCCCAGCATTTT
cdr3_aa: CASRLGGRDSNSLPQHF

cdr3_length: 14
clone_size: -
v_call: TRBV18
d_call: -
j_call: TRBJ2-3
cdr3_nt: TGTGCCAGCTCACCCGGAGGGACTACAGATACGCAGTATTTT
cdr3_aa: CASSPGGTTDTQYF

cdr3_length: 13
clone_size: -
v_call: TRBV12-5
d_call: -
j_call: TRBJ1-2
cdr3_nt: TGTGCTAGTGGTTCGGACTCCGGGTACGGCTACACCTTC
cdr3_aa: CASGSDSGYGYTF

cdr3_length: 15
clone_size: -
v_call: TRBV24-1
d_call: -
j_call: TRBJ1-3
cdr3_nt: TGTGCCACCAGTGATACACAGGAGCCGGGAAACACCATATATTTT
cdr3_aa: CATSDTQEPGNTIYF

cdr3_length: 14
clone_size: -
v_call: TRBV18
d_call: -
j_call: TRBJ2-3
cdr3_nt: TGTGCCAGCTCACTCAGGGGGGGCACAGATACGCAGTATTTT
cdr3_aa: CASSLRGGTDTQYF

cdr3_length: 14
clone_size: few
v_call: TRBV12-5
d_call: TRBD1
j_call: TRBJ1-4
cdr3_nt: TGTGCTAGTGGTTTGGGACAGGGGACTGAAAAACTGTTTTTT
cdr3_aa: CASGLGQGTEKLFF

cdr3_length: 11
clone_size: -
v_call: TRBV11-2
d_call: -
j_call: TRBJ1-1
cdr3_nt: TGTGCCAGCAGCCCCGGACGGGGTGCTTTCTTT
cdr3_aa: CASSPGRGAFF

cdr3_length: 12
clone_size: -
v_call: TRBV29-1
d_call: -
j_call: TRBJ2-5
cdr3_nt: TGCAGCGTTGAACCCGGTCCAGAGGCCCAGTACTTC
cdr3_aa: CSVEPGPEAQYF

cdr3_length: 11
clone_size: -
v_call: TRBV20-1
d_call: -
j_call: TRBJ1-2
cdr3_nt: TGCAGTGCCCAACCAGGGTTCCGCTACACCTTC
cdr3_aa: CSAQPGFRYTF

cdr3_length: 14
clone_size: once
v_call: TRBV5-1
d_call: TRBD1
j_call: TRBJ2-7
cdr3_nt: TGCGCCAGCAGCCAGGACAGGGGTGGTTACGAGCAGTACTTC
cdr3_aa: CASSQDRGGYEQYF

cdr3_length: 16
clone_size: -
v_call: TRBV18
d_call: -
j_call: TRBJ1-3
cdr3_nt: TGTGCCAGCTCACCACGGAGACAGCCCTCTGGAAACACCATATATTTT
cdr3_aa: CASSPRRQPSGNTIYF

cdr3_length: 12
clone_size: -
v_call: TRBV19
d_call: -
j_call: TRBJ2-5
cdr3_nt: TGTGCCAGTAGTCTCGGGTCGGAGACCCAGTACTTC
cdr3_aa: CASSLGSETQYF